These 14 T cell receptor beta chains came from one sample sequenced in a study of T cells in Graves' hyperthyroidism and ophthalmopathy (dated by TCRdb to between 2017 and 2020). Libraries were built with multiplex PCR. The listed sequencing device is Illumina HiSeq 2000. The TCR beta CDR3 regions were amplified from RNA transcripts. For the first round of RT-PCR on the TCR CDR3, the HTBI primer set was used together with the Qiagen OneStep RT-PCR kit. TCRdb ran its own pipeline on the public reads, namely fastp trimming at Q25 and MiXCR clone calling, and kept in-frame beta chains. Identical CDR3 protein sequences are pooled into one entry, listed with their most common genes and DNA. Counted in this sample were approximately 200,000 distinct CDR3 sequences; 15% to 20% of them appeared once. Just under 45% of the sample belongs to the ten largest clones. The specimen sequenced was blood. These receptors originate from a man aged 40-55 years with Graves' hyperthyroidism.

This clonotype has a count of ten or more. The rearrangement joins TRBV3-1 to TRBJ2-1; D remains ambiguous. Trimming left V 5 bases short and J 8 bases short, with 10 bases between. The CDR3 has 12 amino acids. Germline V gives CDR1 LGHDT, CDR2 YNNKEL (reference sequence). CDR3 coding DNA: TGTGCCAGCAGCTCCAGGTGGTATGAGCAGTTCTTC. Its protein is CASSSRWYEQFF.

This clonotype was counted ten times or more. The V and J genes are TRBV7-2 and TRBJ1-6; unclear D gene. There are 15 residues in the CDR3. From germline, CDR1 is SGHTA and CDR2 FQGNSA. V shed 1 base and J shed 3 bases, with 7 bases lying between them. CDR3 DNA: TGTGCCAGCAGCTTAGTCGGGGACTATAATTCACCCCTCCACTTT. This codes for CASSLVGDYNSPLHF.

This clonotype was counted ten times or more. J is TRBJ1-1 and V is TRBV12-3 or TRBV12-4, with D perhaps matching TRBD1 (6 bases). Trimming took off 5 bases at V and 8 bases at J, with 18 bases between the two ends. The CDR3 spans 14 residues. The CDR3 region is CASSRGGGQPEAFF. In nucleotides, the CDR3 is TGTGCCAGCAGTAGGGGGGGCGGCCAACCCGAAGCTTTCTTT.

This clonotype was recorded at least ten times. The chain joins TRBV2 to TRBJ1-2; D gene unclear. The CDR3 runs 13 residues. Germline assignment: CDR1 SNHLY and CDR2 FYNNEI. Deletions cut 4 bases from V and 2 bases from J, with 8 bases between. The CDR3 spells CASSGYSNYGYTF. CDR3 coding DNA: TGTGCCAGCAGTGGTTACAGCAACTATGGCTACACCTTC.

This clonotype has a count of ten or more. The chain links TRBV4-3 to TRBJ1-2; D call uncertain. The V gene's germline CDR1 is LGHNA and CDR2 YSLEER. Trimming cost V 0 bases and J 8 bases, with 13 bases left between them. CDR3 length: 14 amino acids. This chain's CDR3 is CASSQDLHSQGYTF. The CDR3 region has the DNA TGCGCCAGCAGCCAAGATTTGCACTCCCAAGGCTACACCTTC.

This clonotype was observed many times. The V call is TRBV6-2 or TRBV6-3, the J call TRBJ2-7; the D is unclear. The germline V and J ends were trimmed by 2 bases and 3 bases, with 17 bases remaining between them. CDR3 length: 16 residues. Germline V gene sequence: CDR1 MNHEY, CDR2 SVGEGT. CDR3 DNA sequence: TGTGCCAGCAGTTACCTGTTTTCTTCAGGAATCTACGAGCAGTACTTC. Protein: CASSYLFSSGIYEQYF.

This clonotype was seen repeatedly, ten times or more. CDR3: CSARGDSGGPNTGELFF. In DNA, the CDR3 is TGCAGTGCTCGGGGGGACAGCGGGGGACCGAACACCGGGGAGCTGTTTTTT. The chain links TRBV20-1 to TRBJ2-2, with D tentatively TRBD2 (8 bases). Trimming pared 5 bases from V and 0 bases from J, leaving 19 bases between. Germline V gives CDR1 DFQATT, CDR2 SNEGSKA (reference sequence). The CDR3 contains 17 residues.

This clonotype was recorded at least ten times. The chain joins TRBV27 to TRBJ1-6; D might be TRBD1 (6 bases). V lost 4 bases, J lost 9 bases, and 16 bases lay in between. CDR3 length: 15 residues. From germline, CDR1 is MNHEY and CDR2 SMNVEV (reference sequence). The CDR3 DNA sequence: TGTGCCAGCAGTTCGACAGGATGGGTCTTTTCACCCCTCCACTTT. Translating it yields CASSSTGWVFSPLHF.

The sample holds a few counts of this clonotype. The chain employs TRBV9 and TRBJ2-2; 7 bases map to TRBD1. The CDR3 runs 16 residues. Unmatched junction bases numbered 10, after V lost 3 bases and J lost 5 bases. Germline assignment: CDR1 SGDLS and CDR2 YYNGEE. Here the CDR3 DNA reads TGTGCCAGCAGCGGGCGCCGGGACAGTAGGACCGGGGAGCTGTTTTTT. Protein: CASSGRRDSRTGELFF.

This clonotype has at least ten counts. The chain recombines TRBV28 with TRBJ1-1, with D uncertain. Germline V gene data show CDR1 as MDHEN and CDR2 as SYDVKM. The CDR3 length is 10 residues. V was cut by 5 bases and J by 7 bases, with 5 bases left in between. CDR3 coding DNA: TGTGCCAGCAGTGCAGTTGAAGCTTTCTTT. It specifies CASSAVEAFF.

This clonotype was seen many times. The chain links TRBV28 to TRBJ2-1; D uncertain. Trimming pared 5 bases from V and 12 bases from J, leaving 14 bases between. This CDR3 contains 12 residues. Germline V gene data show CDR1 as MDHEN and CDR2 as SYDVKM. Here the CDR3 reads CASSPLGRGQFF. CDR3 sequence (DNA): TGTGCCAGCAGTCCCCTAGGTCGTGGGCAGTTCTTC. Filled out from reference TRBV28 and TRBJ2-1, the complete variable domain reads DVKVTQSSRYLVKRTGEKVFLECVQDMDHENMFWYRQDPGLGLRLIYFSYDVKMKEKGDIPEGYSVSREKKERFSLILESASTNQTSMYLCASSPLGRGQFFGPGTRLTVL.

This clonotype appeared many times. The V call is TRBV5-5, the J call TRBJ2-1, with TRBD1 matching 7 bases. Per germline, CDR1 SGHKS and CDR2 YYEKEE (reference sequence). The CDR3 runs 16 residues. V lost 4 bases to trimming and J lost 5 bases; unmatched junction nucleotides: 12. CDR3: CASSPGQVRVDNEQFF. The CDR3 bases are TGTGCCAGCAGCCCCGGACAGGTCCGGGTTGACAATGAGCAGTTCTTC. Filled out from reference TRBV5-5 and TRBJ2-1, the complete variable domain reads DAGVTQSPTHLIKTRGQQVTLRCSPISGHKSVSWYQQVLGQGPQFIFQYYEKEERGRGNFPDRFSARQFPNYSSELNVNALLLGDSALYLCASSPGQVRVDNEQFFGPGTRLTVL.

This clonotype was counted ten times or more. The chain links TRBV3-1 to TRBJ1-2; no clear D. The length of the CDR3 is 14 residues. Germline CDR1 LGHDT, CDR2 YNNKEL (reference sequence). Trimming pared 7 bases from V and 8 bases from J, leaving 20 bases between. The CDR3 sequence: CASTIRGAQVGYTF. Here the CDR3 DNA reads TGTGCCAGCACCATACGCGGAGCGCAAGTAGGCTACACCTTC.

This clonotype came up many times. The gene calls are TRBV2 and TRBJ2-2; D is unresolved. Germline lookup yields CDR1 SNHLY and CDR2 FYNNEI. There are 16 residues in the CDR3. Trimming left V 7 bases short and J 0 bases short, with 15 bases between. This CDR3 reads CASNQEYNANTGELFF. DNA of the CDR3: TGTGCCAGCAACCAAGAATACAACGCGAACACCGGGGAGCTGTTTTTT.